This T cell receptor beta chain was obtained from a study of Graves' ophthalmopathy and Graves' hyperthyroidism listed by TCRdb under 2018. Notes on the research overall: A patient counted as having stable hyperthyroidism if there was no progression to ophthalmopathy within 18 months of follow-up. The study used TCR beta repertoire signatures to distinguish Graves' ophthalmopathy from Graves' hyperthyroidism and to predict progression to ophthalmopathy. In total, around 140 blood samples were TCR-sequenced: approximately 42 ophthalmopathy, some 75 hyperthyroidism and around 17 hyperthyroidism-to-ophthalmopathy patients. To explore V-J signatures that separate ophthalmopathy from hyperthyroidism, a discovery set of approximately 100 patients was enrolled, consisting of 43 with ophthalmopathy and around 57 with stable hyperthyroidism. An independent validation cohort was composed of some 19 hyperthyroidism patients and 17 patients who later progressed from hyperthyroidism to ophthalmopathy. In over 5 hyperthyroidism patients, the T-cell repertoire of thyroid tissue was compared with the T-cell repertoire of blood. Following sampling, methimazole starting at 30 mg daily was administered to hyperthyroidism patients, and high-dose intravenous methylprednisolone was administered to ophthalmopathy patients. The investigation overall reported the following: In validation, the model predicted ophthalmopathy progression with 55% to 71% sensitivity and about 73% specificity; about a dozen predicted patients were CT-confirmed with GO in a median of approximately 6.5 months. In cross-validation, the 13-signature model distinguished ophthalmopathy from stable hyperthyroidism with around 86% sensitivity and around 84% specificity, while in the test set the corresponding values were roughly 80% and 75%. No statistical method was used to predetermine the sample size, and group allocation was not hidden from the investigators. Most expanded thyroid clonotypes with frequency above 0.001 were also detected in blood, suggesting blood repertoires may reflect the thyroid immune response.

Trimmed from V: 5 bases; trimmed from J: 10 bases; junction bases lacking a gene match: 20. The CDR3 numbers 16 residues from cysteine through phenylalanine. Kept here is only the CDR3 DNA, which spans 48 bases and is read in frame from base 1. The germline V gene (reference sequence) specifies DFQATT as CDR1 and SNEGSKA as CDR2. In this sample, this clonotype turned up many times. Its target antigen remains unknown. Per-base quality was not reported, and no clone a single base away is much larger than it. Hyperthyroidism patients were newly diagnosed, with disease duration under 2 months, and aged 18 to 65 years. Patients with other autoimmune diseases, uncontrolled infections, pregnancy or lactation were excluded. Diagnosis was based on clinical symptoms, serum thyroxine, TRAb, thyroid ultrasound and orbital computed tomography. Trizol reagent was used to extract the total RNA, and its quality was then checked on an Agilent 2100 Bioanalyzer.

For repertoire sequencing, TCR beta CDR3 regions were amplified from RNA transcripts. A first-round RT-PCR used HTBI primers with the Qiagen OneStep RT-PCR kit, followed by a second-round multiplex PCR, size selection and purification. Libraries were sequenced paired-end with 100 bp reads on an Illumina HiSeq2000. Concerning the study's data processing: SOAPnuke was used to process the reads, removing any read that contained adapters or uncalled bases, had a mean Phred below 15, or lacked an exact match to the constant primer or identifier. COPE v1.2.5 was used to merge the high-quality paired reads. Clonotypes were defined as unique nucleotide sequences and were aligned to IMGT TRB V, D and J references using MiTCR v1.1. The analysis was limited to V-J combinations with a frequency above 0.0001, which together covered just over 98% of the repertoires. For each V-J combination, a TCR clonal expansion and chaos score was defined as F50 clonal expansion divided by the chaos observed in the TCRdist matrix. Welch's t-statistics and random forest were used to narrow the features down to 13 V-J combinations, which were then fed into a naive Bayes classifier. The similarity between thyroid and blood repertoires was quantified using the Morisita-Horn index. TCRdb trimmed public reads at Q25 via fastp, called clones via MiXCR and kept in-frame beta chains. Each entry merges the rows of one CDR3 protein and shows their most common DNA and genes. It is TCRdb's table, rather than the study itself, that gives the V and J calls and clone size. The sample table records 1 million to 1.3 million distinct CDR3 sequences; less than 45% of these occur just once. The biggest ten clones account for 8.5% to 14% of the sample.

Sequenced sample: peripheral blood or thyroid tissue (not recorded which). In this chain, TRBV20-1 is recombined with TRBJ2-5; TRBD1 lines up with 9 middle nucleotides. The clonotype comes from an adult man with Graves' hyperthyroidism. At the DNA level, the sequence is TGCAGTGCTTCCAACGTCGGGGACAGGGCCTTTGTGGGCCAGTACTTC. Its protein product is CSASNVGDRAFVGQYF.